This entry concerns a single T cell receptor beta chain. Its antigen is currently not known. No much larger clone exists at a distance of one base, and base qualities are not known. The protocol used for the library was the immunoSEQ multiplex PCR assay. The clones in this table, taken by TCRdb from immuneACCESS, are in-frame only. Not every clone is retained; where verified, under half of the shortfall comes from an unresolved V gene, and the cause of the rest is unknown. The sample table contains 25,000 to 35,000 clones; only one count was recorded for about 88% of them. The ten largest clones capture about 2.1% of the sample. CDR1 and CDR2 are drawn from the germline V gene: SGHVS, FNYEAQ. Its CDR3 holds 17 amino acids, cysteine through phenylalanine. Solely the CDR3 DNA is kept, with 51 bases framed from the first base. Compared with germline, V lacks 1 base and J lacks 1 base; bases without a gene match: 4.

Repertoires were sampled repeatedly over the course of chemoradiotherapy, so clonal expansion could be followed in the tumor microenvironment. The source of the sample is a study of chemoradiotherapy in HPV16-positive cancers (dated by TCRdb to 2021 to 2024). For context, the study as a whole: Candidate HPV-specific T-cell clones and common TCR motifs were defined through functional T-cell assays on cells from a couple of HPV16-positive patients. Whether T-cell immunity against the HPV oncoproteins E6 and E7 changes during chemoradiotherapy and whether survival is affected by this immunity were examined in the study. The candidate HPV-specific TCRs and motifs were then tracked in TCR repertoires from more than 85 patients with HPV-related cancers.

Study-wide conclusions, independent of this receptor: The survival association was reported for HPV16-positive patients, and the functional definition of HPV-specific T cells was derived from only a couple of HPV16-positive patients. In HPV16-positive patients, expansion of HPV-responsive T cells during chemoradiotherapy was found to be associated with improved recurrence-free survival. Expansion of candidate HPV-specific clones and E7-related TCR motifs was observed in the tumor microenvironment during treatment, whereas no such expansion was observed for non-HPV-specific T cells.

This receptor chain uses TRBV7-6 and TRBJ2-6; 7 middle bases align to TRBD1. This material consisted of blood, taken from a patient who underwent chemoradiotherapy. This clonotype was obtained from a human donor with HPV-associated anogenital cancer. The bases read TGTGCCAGCAGCTTAGAGACAGGGTTTTCTGGGGCCAACGTCCTGACTTTC. It translates as CASSLETGFSGANVLTF.